The next 20 T cell receptor beta chains were all read from a single sample in a study of cytotoxic CD8 clonotypes in ibrutinib-treated CLL. This table comes from immunoSEQ multiplex PCR, and its TCRdb copy is limited to in-frame clones, with some not included. In the table there are about 310,000 clones, about 77% of which are singletons. This specimen was PBMCs, taken before ibrutinib treatment. The receptors stem from a human donor with chronic lymphocytic leukemia.

This clone turned up a few times. The gene calls are TRBV10-1 and TRBJ2-3; the D gene is possibly TRBD2 (6 bases). The CDR3 is made up of 14 amino acids. Germline CDR1 is WNHNN and CDR2 is SYGVQD (reference sequence). Trimming removed 3 bases at V and 1 base at J, with 8 bases between. As DNA, the CDR3 is TGCGCCAGCAGTGACGGGGGAGGCACAGATACGCAGTATTTT. Translation gives CASSDGGGTDTQYF.

This chain joins TRBV5-6 and TRBJ1-5; 9 nucleotides agree with TRBD1. Germline V lookup: CDR1 SGHDT, CDR2 YYEEEE. The CDR3 sequence is 15 residues long. With V trimmed by 3 bases and J by 7 bases, 8 bases remained unmatched. CDR3: CASSSKGQGGQPQHF. In DNA, the CDR3 is TGTGCCAGCAGCTCGAAGGGACAGGGCGGGCAGCCCCAGCATTTT.

This clone was picked up one time. This chain links TRBV6-6 with TRBJ2-3; D is undetermined. The CDR3 is 15 amino acids. Trimming cost V 2 bases and J 2 bases, with 11 bases left between them. Germline CDR1 is MNHNY and CDR2 is SVGAGI (reference sequence). The CDR3, as DNA: TGTGCCAGCAGTTACACCCCCGGGTACACAGATACGCAGTATTTT. Translated: CASSYTPGYTDTQYF.

This sequence joins TRBV15 and TRBJ1-2; D is ambiguous. This CDR3 region has 15 residues. Germline loops: CDR1 LNHNV, CDR2 YYDKDF (reference sequence). The V and J ends lost 1 base and 3 bases respectively, with 12 bases between them. DNA for the CDR3: TGTGCCACCAGCAGAGTAGATGGGTACTACTATGGCTACACCTTC. Amino acids: CATSRVDGYYYGYTF. Supplemented by reference TRBV15 and TRBJ1-2, the full variable domain reads DAMVIQNPRYQVTQFGKPVTLSCSQTLNHNVMYWYQQKSSQAPKLLFHYYDKDFNNEADTPDNFQSRRPNTSFCFLDIRSPGLGDTAMYLCATSRVDGYYYGYTFGSGTRLTVV.

Worth noting for this clone: The junction departs from the called germline gene at one end, perhaps through a read error. J is TRBJ2-2 and V is TRBV30; the D gene could be TRBD1 or TRBD2 (5 bases each). The CDR3 totals 16 residues. Germline assignment: CDR1 GTSNPN and CDR2 SVGIG (reference sequence). The CDR3 is CAWRIRTPGNAGELFF. CDR3 coding DNA: TGTGCCTGGAGGATCCGGACTCCAGGGAACGCCGGGGAGCTGTTTTTT.

The chain uses TRBV11-2 and TRBJ2-7, with 9 nucleotides matching TRBD2. The ends lost 1 base at V and 3 bases at J; junction bases unmatched: 4. The germline V gene has CDR1 SGHAT and CDR2 FQNNGV. This CDR3 comprises 15 residues. CDR3 DNA sequence: TGTGCCAGCAGCTTAGCGGCGGGAGGGAACTACGAGCAGTACTTC. Translated, it gives CASSLAAGGNYEQYF.

The V and J genes are TRBV5-4 and TRBJ1-4, with D perhaps matching TRBD1 (6 bases). The CDR3 sequence is 14 residues long. Trimming left V 3 bases short and J 4 bases short, with 10 bases between. Germline lookup yields CDR1 SGHNT and CDR2 YYREEE (reference sequence). The CDR3 DNA is TGTGCCAGCAGCTCCGACAGGTATAATGAAAAACTGTTTTTT. Protein: CASSSDRYNEKLFF.

The V call is TRBV11-3, the J call TRBJ2-1; the D is unclear. The CDR3 has 15 amino acids. Trimming pared 1 base from V and 8 bases from J, leaving 15 bases between. Germline CDR1 and CDR2: SGHNT and YENEEA. The CDR3 region is CASSLGPRVGDEQFF. In nucleotides, the CDR3 is TGTGCCAGCAGCTTAGGACCCCGGGTGGGCGATGAGCAGTTCTTC.

The chain employs TRBV5-1 and TRBJ2-1, with 7 nucleotides matching TRBD1. Germline loops: CDR1 SGHRS, CDR2 YFSETQ. The J segment lost 0 bases and the V segment lost 2 bases, leaving 14 bases of the junction unmatched. This CDR3 has 19 amino acids. The CDR3 sequence is CASSFDRDLFSGSYNEQFF. The CDR3 bases are TGCGCCAGCAGCTTCGACAGGGATCTATTTTCGGGCTCCTACAATGAGCAGTTCTTC.

The chain joins TRBV25-1 to TRBJ2-7; a possible D gene is TRBD1 (5 bases). Per germline, CDR1 MGHDK and CDR2 SYGVNS. The germline V and J ends were trimmed by 1 base and 0 bases, with 10 bases remaining between them. The CDR3 is made up of 15 amino acids. The CDR3 is CASSEFRTSSYEQYF. The CDR3 nucleotides are TGTGCCAGCAGTGAATTCAGGACAAGCTCCTACGAGCAGTACTTC.

This chain joins TRBV18 and TRBJ1-2; 8 bases fit TRBD1. Germline CDR1 KGHSH, CDR2 LQKENI. This CDR3 is 15 amino acids long. The ends lost 3 bases at V and 7 bases at J; junction bases unmatched: 10. The CDR3 spells CASSPGTGILGGYTF. The CDR3 DNA reads as TGTGCCAGCTCACCCGGGACAGGTATACTGGGTGGCTACACCTTC.

The chain uses TRBV12-5 and TRBJ1-5; D is unresolved. There are 14 residues in the CDR3. Per the germline V gene, CDR1 is LGHNT and CDR2 is FRNRAP. The V end lost 0 bases, the J end lost 7 bases, and 10 bases lay between the germline ends. CDR3 sequence: CASGLVGVGQPQHF. CDR3 nucleotide sequence: TGTGCTAGTGGTTTGGTTGGAGTGGGACAGCCCCAGCATTTT.

The chain uses TRBV15 and TRBJ2-1; 7 bases line up with TRBD1. The CDR3 covers 18 residues. The junction had 15 bases not matched to a gene; V was cut back by 2 bases and J by 5 bases. CDR1 LNHNV and CDR2 YYDKDF come from the germline V gene (reference sequence). Here the CDR3 DNA reads TGTGCCACCAGCAGAACCGTGACCGGGACAGACATAAACAATGAGCAGTTCTTC. It codes for CATSRTVTGTDINNEQFF.

The chain combines TRBV5-1 with TRBJ2-5; the D call may be TRBD1 or TRBD2 (5 bases each). Per germline, CDR1 SGHRS and CDR2 YFSETQ. V was cut by 5 bases and J by 5 bases, with 16 bases left in between. The CDR3 length is 14 residues. The CDR3 bases are TGCGCCAGCAGTCGGGTAGGGACGGGGGAGACCCAGTACTTC. Its translation is CASSRVGTGETQYF.

The chain recombines TRBV15 with TRBJ2-3, with TRBD2 matching over 9 bases. Germline CDR1 is LNHNV and CDR2 is YYDKDF (reference sequence). The CDR3 extends over 13 amino acids. With V trimmed by 8 bases and J by 2 bases, 2 bases remained unmatched. In DNA form, the CDR3 reads TGTGCCACCTCTAGCGGGGACACAGATACGCAGTATTTT. Its translation is CATSSGDTDTQYF.

This clone has a count of ten or more. The V call is TRBV7-9, the J call TRBJ2-7; 8 bases are shared with TRBD2. In germline, CDR1 is SEHNR, CDR2 FQNEAQ (reference sequence). V lost 4 bases, J lost 2 bases, and 4 bases stayed unmatched. This CDR3 spans 14 amino acids. As DNA, the CDR3 is TGTGCCAGCAGCTCCATAGCGGGGACCTACGAGCAGTACTTC. Amino acids: CASSSIAGTYEQYF.

This clone has more than one count but fewer than ten. J is TRBJ1-2 and V is TRBV4-1; D is uncertain. CDR3 size: 14 residues. Trimming stripped 4 bases from V and 3 bases from J, with 12 bases between. Germline assignment: CDR1 MGHRA and CDR2 YSYEKL. The CDR3 reads CASSPATTYYGYTF. The CDR3 DNA sequence: TGCGCCAGCAGCCCTGCGACAACTTACTATGGCTACACCTTC.

V is TRBV7-2 and J is TRBJ1-5; D is ambiguous. Germline-derived CDR1 and CDR2 are SGHTA and FQGNSA. The V and J ends lost 2 bases and 2 bases respectively, with 13 bases between them. This CDR3 region has 16 residues. CDR3: CASSLSPVRGNQPQHF. CDR3 in DNA: TGTGCCAGCAGCTTAAGTCCAGTGCGGGGCAATCAGCCCCAGCATTTT.

The J gene is TRBJ1-4, the V gene TRBV7-8; TRBD1 matches at 8 bases. The CDR3 loop spans 15 amino acids. Unmatched junction bases numbered 8, after V lost 4 bases and J lost 7 bases. The germline CDR1 and CDR2 sequences are SGHVS and FQNEAQ. CDR3: CASSSRQGRGEKLFF. CDR3 sequence (DNA): TGTGCCAGCAGCTCCAGACAGGGGAGGGGTGAAAAACTGTTTTTT.

The chain employs TRBV7-9 and TRBJ2-3; D assignment may be TRBD1 or TRBD2 (5 bases each). V lost 8 bases and J 8 bases, leaving 14 bases between the germline ends. CDR1 is SEHNR and CDR2 is FQNEAQ in the germline V gene (reference sequence). This CDR3 comprises 12 residues. The CDR3 reads CASSGRDPTQYF. The DNA for the CDR3 is TGTGCCAGCTCGGGCAGGGACCCTACGCAGTATTTT. Variable domain in full (rest from reference TRBV7-9 and TRBJ2-3): DTGVSQNPRHKITKRGQNVTFRCDPISEHNRLYWYRQTLGQGPEFLTYFQNEAQLEKSRLLSDRFSAERPKGSFSTLEIQRTEQGDSAMYLCASSGRDPTQYFGPGTRLTVL.